This TCR beta chain was obtained from a study of tumor and adjacent non-tumor tissue in lung cancer. Study at large: The patients, 9 to 11 men and four to six women, were roughly 31 to 80 with stage I to III disease. Some 4.2 million productive TCRbeta reads were obtained per sample on average.

The template was RNA from unsorted bulk tissue. CDR3 length: 16 residues. CDR1 and CDR2 from the germline V gene are MNHEY and SVGAGI. A modified ARM-PCR protocol with three rounds of nested PCR amplified TCRbeta. TCRdb re-called the multiplex PCR reads with MiXCR, one entry per CDR3 protein. The sample records 60,000 to 85,000 distinct CDR3 sequences, roughly 72% being singletons. Regarding the study as a whole: Patients with more diverse tumor TCRs had worse survival. Tumor tissue had significantly higher TCR diversity than normal lung.

As for this clonotype: The antigen is undetermined. One junction end does not reproduce the germline sequence, and a read error may be involved.

Sequenced material: lung tumor tissue. V is TRBV6-5 and J is TRBJ1-2; 10 nucleotides line up with TRBD1. This TCR derives from a man in his 60s with non-small cell lung cancer. The CDR3 is CTSRARTGGSDYGYTF. The CDR3 DNA follows: TGTACTAGCAGAGCCCGGACAGGGGGGAGTGACTATGGATACACCTTC.